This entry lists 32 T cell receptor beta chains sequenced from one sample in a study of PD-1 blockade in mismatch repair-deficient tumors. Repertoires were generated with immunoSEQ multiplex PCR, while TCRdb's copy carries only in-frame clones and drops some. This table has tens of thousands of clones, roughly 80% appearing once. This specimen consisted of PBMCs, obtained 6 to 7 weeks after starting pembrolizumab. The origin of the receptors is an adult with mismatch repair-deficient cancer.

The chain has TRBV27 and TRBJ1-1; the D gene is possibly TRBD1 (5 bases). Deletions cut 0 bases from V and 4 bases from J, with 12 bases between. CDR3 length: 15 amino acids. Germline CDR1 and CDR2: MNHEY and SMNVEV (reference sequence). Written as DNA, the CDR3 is TGTGCCAGCAGTTTATCAGGGGTACGGATCACTGAAGCTTTCTTT. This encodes CASSLSGVRITEAFF.

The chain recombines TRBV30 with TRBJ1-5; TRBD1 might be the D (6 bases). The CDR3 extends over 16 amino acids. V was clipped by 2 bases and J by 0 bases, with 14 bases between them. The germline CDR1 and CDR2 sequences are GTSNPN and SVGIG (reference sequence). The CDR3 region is CAWSPGTPNSNQPQHF. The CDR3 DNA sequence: TGTGCCTGGAGTCCCGGGACACCGAATAGCAATCAGCCCCAGCATTTT.

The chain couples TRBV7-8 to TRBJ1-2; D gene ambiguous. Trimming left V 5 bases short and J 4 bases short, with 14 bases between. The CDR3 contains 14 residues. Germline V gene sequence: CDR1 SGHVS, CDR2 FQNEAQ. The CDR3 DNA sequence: TGTGCCAGCAGCCCCCGATGGGCTACCTATGGCTACACCTTC. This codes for CASSPRWATYGYTF.

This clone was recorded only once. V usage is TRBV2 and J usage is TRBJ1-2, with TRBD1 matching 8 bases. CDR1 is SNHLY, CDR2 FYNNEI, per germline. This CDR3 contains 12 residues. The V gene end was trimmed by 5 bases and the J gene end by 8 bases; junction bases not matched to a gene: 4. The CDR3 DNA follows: TGTGCCAGCAGTCGGACAGGGCCCGGCTACACCTTC. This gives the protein CASSRTGPGYTF.

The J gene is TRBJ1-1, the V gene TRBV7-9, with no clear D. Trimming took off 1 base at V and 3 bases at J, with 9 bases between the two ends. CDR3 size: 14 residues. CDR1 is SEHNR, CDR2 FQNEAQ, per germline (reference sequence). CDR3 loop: CASSLEGGYTEAFF. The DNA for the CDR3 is TGTGCCAGCAGCTTAGAGGGAGGGTACACTGAAGCTTTCTTT.

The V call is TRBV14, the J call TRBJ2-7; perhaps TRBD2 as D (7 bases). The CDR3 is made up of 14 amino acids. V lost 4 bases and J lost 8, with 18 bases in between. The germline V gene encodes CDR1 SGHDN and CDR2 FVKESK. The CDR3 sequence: CASSPQGPGGKQYF. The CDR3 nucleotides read TGTGCCAGCAGCCCACAGGGCCCGGGGGGAAAGCAGTACTTC.

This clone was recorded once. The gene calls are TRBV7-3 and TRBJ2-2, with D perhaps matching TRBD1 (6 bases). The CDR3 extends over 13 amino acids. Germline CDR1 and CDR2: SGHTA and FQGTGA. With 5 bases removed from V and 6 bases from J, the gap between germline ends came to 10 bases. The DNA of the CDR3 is TGTGCCAGCAGCACCCGGACAGCCGGGGAGCTGTTTTTT. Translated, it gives CASSTRTAGELFF.

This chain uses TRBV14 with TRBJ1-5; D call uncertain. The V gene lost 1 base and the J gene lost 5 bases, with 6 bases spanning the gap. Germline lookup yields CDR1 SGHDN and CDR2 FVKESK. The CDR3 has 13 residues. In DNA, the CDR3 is TGTGCCAGCAGCCAAGGGGCCCATCAGCCCCAGCATTTT. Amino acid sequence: CASSQGAHQPQHF.

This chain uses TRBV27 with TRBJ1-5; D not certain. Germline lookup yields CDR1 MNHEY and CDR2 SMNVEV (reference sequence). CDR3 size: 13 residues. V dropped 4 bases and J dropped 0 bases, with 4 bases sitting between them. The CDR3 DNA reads TGTGCCAGCAGTTCCAATAGCAATCAGCCCCAGCATTTT. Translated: CASSSNSNQPQHF.

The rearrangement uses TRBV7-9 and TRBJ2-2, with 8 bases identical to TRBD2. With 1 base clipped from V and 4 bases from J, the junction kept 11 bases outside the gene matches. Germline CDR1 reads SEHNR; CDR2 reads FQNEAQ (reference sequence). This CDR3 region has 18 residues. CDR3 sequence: CASSLDRRREDSTGELFF. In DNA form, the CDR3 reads TGTGCCAGCAGCTTAGATAGGAGGCGGGAGGACAGCACCGGGGAGCTGTTTTTT. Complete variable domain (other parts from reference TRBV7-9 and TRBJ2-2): DTGVSQNPRHKITKRGQNVTFRCDPISEHNRLYWYRQTLGQGPEFLTYFQNEAQLEKSRLLSDRFSAERPKGSFSTLEIQRTEQGDSAMYLCASSLDRRREDSTGELFFGEGSRLTVL.

This CDR3 is CASSTGQTSGNTIYF. The CDR3 nucleotides are TGTGCCAGCAGCACCGGACAGACCTCTGGAAACACCATATATTTT. This chain connects TRBV9 to TRBJ1-3; a weak D match, TRBD1 (6 bases). The V gene lost 4 bases and the J gene lost 0 bases, with 11 bases spanning the gap. The CDR3 covers 15 residues. Germline CDR1 and CDR2: SGDLS and YYNGEE.

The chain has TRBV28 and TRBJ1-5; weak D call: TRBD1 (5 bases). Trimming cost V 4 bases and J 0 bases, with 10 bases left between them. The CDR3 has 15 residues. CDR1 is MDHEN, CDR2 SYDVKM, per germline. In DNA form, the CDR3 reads TGTGCCAGCAGTTCAGGGTCCCATAGCAATCAGCCCCAGCATTTT. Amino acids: CASSSGSHSNQPQHF.

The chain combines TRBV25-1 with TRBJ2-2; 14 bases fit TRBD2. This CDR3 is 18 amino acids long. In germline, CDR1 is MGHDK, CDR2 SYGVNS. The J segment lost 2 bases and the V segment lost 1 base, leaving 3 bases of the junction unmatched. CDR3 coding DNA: TGTGCCAGCAGTGAATTGACTAGCGGGAGGGGAAACACCGGGGAGCTGTTTTTT. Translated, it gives CASSELTSGRGNTGELFF.

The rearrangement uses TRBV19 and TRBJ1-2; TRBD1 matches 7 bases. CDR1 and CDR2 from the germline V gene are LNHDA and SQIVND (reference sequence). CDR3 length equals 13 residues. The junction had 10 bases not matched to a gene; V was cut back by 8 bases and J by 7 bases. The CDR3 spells CASRPDTGAGYTF. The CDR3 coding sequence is TGTGCCAGTCGACCGGACACAGGGGCTGGCTACACCTTC.

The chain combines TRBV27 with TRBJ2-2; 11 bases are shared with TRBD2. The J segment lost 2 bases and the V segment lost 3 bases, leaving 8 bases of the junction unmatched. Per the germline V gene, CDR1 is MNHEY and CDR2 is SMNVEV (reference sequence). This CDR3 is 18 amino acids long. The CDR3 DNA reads TGTGCCAGCAGTTTCGGTACTAGCGGGAGTCTCAACACCGGGGAGCTGTTTTTT. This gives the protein CASSFGTSGSLNTGELFF.

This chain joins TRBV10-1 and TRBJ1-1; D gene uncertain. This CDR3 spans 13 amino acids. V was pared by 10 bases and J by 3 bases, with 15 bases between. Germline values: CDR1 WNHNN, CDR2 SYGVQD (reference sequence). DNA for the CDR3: TGCGCCAACCCTGGCTGTAATGACACTGAAGCTTTCTTT. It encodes CANPGCNDTEAFF.

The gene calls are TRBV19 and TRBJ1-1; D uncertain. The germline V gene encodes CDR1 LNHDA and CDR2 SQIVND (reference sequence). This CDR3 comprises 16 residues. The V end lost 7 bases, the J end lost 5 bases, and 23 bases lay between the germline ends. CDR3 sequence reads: CASTCWITAEQTEAFF. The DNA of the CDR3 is TGTGCCAGTACGTGTTGGATTACAGCCGAACAAACTGAAGCTTTCTTT. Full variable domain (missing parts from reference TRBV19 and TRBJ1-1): DGGITQSPKYLFRKEGQNVTLSCEQNLNHDAMYWYRQDPGQGLRLIYYSQIVNDFQKGDIAEGYSVSREKKESFPLTVTSAQKNPTAFYLCASTCWITAEQTEAFFGQGTRLTVV.

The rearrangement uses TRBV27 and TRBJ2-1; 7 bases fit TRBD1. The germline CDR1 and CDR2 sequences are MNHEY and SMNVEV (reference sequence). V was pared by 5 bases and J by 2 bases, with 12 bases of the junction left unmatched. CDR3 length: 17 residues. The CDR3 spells CASSPRQGLSTYNEQFF. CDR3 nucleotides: TGTGCCAGCAGTCCCCGACAGGGCCTATCCACCTACAATGAGCAGTTCTTC.

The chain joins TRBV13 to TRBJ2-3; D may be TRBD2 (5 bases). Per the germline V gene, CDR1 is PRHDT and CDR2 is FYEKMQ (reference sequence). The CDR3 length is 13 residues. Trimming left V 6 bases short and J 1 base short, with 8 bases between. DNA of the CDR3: TGTGCCAGCAGTCCGAGGGGCACAGATACGCAGTATTTT. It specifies CASSPRGTDTQYF.

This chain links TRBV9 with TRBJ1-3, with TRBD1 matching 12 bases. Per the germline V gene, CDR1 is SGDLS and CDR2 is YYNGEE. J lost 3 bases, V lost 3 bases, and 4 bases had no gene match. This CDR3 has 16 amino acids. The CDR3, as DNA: TGTGCCAGCAGCGCGGGGACAGGGGGCGTTGGAAACACCATATATTTT. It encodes CASSAGTGGVGNTIYF.

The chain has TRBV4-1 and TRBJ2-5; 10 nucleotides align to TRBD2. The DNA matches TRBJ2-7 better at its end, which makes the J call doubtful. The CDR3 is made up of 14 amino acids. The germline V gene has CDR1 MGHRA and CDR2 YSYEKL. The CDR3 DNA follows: TGCGCCAGCAGCCTGGAGCGGGAGGGGTACGAGCAGTACTTC. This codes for CASSLEREGYEQYF.

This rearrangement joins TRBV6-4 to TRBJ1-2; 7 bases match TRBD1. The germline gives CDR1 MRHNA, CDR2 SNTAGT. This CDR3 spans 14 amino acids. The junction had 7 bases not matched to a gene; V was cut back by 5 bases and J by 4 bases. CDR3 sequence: CASSPGQNLYGYTF. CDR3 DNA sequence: TGTGCCAGCAGTCCGGGACAGAATCTCTATGGCTACACCTTC.

This chain's CDR3 is CASSLQGSASYNEQFF. The DNA for the CDR3 is TGCGCCAGCAGCTTACAGGGATCGGCTAGCTACAATGAGCAGTTCTTC. The chain couples TRBV5-1 to TRBJ2-1; D is possibly TRBD1 (6 bases). Germline CDR1 reads SGHRS; CDR2 reads YFSETQ. The V end lost 2 bases, the J end lost 3 bases, and 15 bases lay between the germline ends. The length of the CDR3 is 16 residues. The full variable domain, completed using reference TRBV5-1 and TRBJ2-1, is KAGVTQTPRYLIKTRGQQVTLSCSPISGHRSVSWYQQTPGQGLQFLFEYFSETQRNKGNFPGRFSGRQFSNSRSEMNVSTLELGDSALYLCASSLQGSASYNEQFFGPGTRLTVL.

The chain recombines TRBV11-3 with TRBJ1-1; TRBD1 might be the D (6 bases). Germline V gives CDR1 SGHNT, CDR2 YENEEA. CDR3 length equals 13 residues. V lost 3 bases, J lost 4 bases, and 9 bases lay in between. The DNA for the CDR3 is TGTGCCAGCAGCTTTCAGGGGATCACTGAAGCTTTCTTT. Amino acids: CASSFQGITEAFF. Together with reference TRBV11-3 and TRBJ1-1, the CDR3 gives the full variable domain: EAGVVQSPRYKIIEKKQPVAFWCNPISGHNTLYWYLQNLGQGPELLIRYENEEAVDDSQLPKDRFSAERLKGVDSTLKIQPAELGDSAVYLCASSFQGITEAFFGQGTRLTVV.

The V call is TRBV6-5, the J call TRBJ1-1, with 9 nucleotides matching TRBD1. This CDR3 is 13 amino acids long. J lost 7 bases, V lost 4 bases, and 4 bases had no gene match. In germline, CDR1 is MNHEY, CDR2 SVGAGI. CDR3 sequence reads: CASSSTGGHEAFF. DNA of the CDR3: TGTGCCAGCAGTTCAACAGGGGGCCATGAAGCTTTCTTT.

CDR3 sequence reads: CSVSRGVTEQYF. CDR3 bases: TGCAGCGTTTCCAGGGGTGTGACCGAGCAGTACTTC. The rearrangement joins TRBV29-1 to TRBJ2-7; weak D call: TRBD1 (6 bases). The germline CDR1 and CDR2 sequences are SQVTM and ANQGSEA. Trimming stripped 5 bases from V and 6 bases from J, with 14 bases between. The CDR3 spans 12 residues.

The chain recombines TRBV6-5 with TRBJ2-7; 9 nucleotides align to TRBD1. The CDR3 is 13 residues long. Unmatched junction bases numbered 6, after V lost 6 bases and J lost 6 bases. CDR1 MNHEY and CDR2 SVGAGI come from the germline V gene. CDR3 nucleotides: TGTGCCAGCAGCCGGGACAGGGTCGGCGAGCAGTACTTC. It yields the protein CASSRDRVGEQYF.

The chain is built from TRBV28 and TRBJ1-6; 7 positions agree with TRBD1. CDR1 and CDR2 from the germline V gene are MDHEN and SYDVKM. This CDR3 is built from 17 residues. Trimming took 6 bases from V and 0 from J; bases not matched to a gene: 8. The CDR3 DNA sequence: TGTGCCAGCAGAGGGTACAGGGGCGGCTCCTATAATTCACCCCTCCACTTT. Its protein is CASRGYRGGSYNSPLHF.

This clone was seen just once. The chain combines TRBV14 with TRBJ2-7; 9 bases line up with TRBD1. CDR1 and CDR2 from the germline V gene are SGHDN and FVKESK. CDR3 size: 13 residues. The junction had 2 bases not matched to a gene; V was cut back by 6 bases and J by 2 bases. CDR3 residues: CASRQGATYEQYF. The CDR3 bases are TGTGCCAGCAGACAGGGGGCCACCTACGAGCAGTACTTC.

CDR3 DNA: TGTGCCAGCACGCCTTTAACAGGGGGCTTAGGCACCGGGGAGCTGTTTTTT. It codes for CASTPLTGGLGTGELFF. The rearrangement joins TRBV28 to TRBJ2-2, with 9 bases that match TRBD1. This CDR3 has 17 residues. The V gene's germline CDR1 is MDHEN and CDR2 SYDVKM. V was clipped by 7 bases and J by 4 bases; unmatched bases: 13.

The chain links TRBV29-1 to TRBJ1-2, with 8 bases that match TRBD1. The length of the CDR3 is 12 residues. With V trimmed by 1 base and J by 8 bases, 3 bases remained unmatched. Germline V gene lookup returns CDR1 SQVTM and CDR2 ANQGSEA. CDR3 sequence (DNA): TGCAGCGTTGAAGCCAGGGGGCTAGGCTACACCTTC. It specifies CSVEARGLGYTF. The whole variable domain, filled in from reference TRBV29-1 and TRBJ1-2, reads SAVISQKPSRDICQRGTSLTIQCQVDSQVTMMFWYRQQPGQSLTLIATANQGSEATYESGFVIDKFPISRPNLTFSTLTVSNMSPEDSSIYLCSVEARGLGYTFGSGTRLTVV.

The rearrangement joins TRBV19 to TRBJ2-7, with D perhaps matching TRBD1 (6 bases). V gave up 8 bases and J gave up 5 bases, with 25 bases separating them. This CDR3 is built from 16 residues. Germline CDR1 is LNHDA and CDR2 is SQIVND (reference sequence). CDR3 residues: CASRASSLGGIDEQYF. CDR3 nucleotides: TGTGCCAGTCGTGCGTCGTCCTTAGGGGGAATCGACGAGCAGTACTTC. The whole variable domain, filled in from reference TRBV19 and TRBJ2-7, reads DGGITQSPKYLFRKEGQNVTLSCEQNLNHDAMYWYRQDPGQGLRLIYYSQIVNDFQKGDIAEGYSVSREKKESFPLTVTSAQKNPTAFYLCASRASSLGGIDEQYFGPGTRLTVT.